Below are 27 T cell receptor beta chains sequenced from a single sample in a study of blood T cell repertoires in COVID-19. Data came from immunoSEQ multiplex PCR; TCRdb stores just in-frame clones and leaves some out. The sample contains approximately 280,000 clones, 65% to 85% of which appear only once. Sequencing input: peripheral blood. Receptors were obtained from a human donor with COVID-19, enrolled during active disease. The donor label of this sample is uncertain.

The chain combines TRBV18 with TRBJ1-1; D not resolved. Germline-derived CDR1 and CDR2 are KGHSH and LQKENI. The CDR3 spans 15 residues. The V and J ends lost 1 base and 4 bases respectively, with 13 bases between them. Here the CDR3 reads CASSPRPPGSTEAFF. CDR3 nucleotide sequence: TGTGCCAGCTCACCACGACCCCCGGGAAGCACTGAAGCTTTCTTT.

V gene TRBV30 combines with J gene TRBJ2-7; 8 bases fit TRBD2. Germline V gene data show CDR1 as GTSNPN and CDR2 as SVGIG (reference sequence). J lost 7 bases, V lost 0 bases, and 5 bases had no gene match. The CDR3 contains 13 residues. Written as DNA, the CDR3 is TGTGCCTGGAGTGTAGGCCCGGGGGGGGAGCAGTACTTC. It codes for CAWSVGPGGEQYF.

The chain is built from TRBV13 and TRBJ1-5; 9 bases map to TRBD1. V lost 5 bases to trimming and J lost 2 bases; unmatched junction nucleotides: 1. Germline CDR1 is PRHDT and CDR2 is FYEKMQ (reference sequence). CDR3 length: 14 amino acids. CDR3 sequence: CASSRTGGNQPQHF. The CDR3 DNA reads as TGTGCCAGCAGCCGGACAGGGGGCAATCAGCCCCAGCATTTT.

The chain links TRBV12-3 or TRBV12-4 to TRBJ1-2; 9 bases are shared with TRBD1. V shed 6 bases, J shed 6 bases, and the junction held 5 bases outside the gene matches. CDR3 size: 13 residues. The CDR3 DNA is TGTGCCAGCAGGGTACAGGGGGCGGATGGCTACACCTTC. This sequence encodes CASRVQGADGYTF.

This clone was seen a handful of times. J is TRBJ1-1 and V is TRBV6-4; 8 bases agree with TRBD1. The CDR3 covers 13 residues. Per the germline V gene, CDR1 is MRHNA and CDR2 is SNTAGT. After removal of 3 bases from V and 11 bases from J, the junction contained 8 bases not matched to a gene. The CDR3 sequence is CASSEAPGTGAFF. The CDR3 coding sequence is TGTGCCAGCAGTGAAGCCCCAGGGACAGGCGCTTTCTTT.

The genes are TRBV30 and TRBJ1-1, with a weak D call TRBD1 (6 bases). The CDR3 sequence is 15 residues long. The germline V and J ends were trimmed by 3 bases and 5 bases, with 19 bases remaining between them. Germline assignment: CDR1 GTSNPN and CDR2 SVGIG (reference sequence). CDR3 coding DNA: TGTGCCTGGAGCCCAGCGGACAGTCATTATACTGAAGCTTTCTTT. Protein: CAWSPADSHYTEAFF.

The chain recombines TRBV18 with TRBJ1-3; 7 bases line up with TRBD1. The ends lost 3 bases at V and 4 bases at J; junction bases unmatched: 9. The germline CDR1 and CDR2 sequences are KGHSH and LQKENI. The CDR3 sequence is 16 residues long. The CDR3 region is CASSPAQGRVGNTIYF. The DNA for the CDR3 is TGTGCCAGCTCACCGGCACAGGGGCGCGTAGGAAACACCATATATTTT.

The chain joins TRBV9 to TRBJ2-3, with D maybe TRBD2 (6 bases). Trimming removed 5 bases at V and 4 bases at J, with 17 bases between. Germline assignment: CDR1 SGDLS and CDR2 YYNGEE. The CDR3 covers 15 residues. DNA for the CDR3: TGTGCCAGCAGTATAGGAGGGAGGCGGTCAGATACGCAGTATTTT. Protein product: CASSIGGRRSDTQYF.

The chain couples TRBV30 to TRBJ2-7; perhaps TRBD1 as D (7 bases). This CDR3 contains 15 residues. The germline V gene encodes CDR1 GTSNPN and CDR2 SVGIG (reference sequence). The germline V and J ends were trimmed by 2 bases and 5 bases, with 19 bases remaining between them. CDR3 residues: CAWSPPGRGRNEQYF. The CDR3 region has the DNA TGTGCCTGGAGTCCCCCCGGCAGGGGGAGGAACGAGCAGTACTTC.

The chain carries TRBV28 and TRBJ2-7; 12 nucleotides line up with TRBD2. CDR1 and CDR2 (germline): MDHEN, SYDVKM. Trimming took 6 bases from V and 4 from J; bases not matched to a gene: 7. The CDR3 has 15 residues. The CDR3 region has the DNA TGTGCCAGCAGGTGGACTAGCGGGAACCGGTACGAGCAGTACTTC. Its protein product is CASRWTSGNRYEQYF.

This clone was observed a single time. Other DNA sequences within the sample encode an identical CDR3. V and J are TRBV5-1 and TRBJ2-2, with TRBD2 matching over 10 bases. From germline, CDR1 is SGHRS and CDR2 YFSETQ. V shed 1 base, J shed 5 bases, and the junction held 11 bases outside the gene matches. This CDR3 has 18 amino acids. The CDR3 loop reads CASSLNRLAGVRTGELFF. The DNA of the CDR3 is TGCGCCAGCAGCTTGAACCGGCTAGCGGGAGTAAGGACCGGGGAGCTGTTTTTT.

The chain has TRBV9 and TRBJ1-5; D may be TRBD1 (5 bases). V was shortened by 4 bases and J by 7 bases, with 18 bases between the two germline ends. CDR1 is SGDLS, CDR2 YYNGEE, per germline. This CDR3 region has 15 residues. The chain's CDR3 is CASSPTAGNRQPQHF. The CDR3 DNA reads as TGTGCCAGCAGCCCGACGGCAGGGAATCGACAGCCCCAGCATTTT.

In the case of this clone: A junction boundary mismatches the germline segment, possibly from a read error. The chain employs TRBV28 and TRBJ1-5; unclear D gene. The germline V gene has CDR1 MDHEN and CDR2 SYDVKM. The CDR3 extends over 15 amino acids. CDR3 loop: CASSPPVGSDQPQHF. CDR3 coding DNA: TGTGCCAGCAGTCCCCCAGTGGGTAGCGATCAGCCCCAGCATTTT. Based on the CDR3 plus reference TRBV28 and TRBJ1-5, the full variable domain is DVKVTQSSRYLVKRTGEKVFLECVQDMDHENMFWYRQDPGLGLRLIYFSYDVKMKEKGDIPEGYSVSREKKERFSLILESASTNQTSMYLCASSPPVGSDQPQHFGDGTRLSIL.

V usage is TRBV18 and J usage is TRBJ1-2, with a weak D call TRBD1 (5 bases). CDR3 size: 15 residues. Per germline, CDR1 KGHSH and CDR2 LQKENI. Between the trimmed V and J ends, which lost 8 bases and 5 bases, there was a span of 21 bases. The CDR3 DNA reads TGTGCCAGCCGGCCGTGGAGGGGCGAGAATTATGGCTACACCTTC. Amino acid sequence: CASRPWRGENYGYTF.

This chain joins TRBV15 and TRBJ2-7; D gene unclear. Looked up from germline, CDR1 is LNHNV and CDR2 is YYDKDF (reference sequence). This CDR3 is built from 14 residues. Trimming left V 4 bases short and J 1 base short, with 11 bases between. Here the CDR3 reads CATSIAPASYEQYF. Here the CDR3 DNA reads TGTGCCACCAGCATAGCTCCCGCTTCCTACGAGCAGTACTTC.

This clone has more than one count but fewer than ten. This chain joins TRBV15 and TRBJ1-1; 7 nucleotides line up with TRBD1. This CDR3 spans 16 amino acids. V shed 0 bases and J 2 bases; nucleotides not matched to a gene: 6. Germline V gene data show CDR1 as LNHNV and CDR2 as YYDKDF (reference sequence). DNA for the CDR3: TGTGCCACCAGCAGAGACCCTTGGGACAGAAACACTGAAGCTTTCTTT. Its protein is CATSRDPWDRNTEAFF.

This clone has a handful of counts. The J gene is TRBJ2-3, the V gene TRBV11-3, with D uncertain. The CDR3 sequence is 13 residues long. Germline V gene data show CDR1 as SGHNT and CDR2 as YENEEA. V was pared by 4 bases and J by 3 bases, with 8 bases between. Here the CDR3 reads CASSSQFTDTQYF. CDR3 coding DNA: TGTGCCAGCAGCTCACAGTTTACAGATACGCAGTATTTT.

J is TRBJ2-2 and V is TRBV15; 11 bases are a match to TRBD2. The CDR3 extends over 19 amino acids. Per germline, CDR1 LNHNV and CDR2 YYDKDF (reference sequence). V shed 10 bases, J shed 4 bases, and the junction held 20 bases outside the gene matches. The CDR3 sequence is CAIREGIAGGTRGTGELFF. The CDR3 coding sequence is TGTGCCATCAGAGAAGGAATAGCGGGAGGGACGCGAGGCACCGGGGAGCTGTTTTTT.

CDR3 sequence: CASSYPELPGELFF. In nucleotides, the CDR3 is TGTGCCAGCAGTTACCCCGAGCTTCCGGGGGAGCTGTTTTTT. The V gene is TRBV6-2 or TRBV6-3, the J gene TRBJ2-2, with D hard to call. V dropped 2 bases and J dropped 8 bases, with 12 bases sitting between them. This CDR3 is built from 14 residues. CDR1 is MNHEY, CDR2 SVGEGT, per germline.

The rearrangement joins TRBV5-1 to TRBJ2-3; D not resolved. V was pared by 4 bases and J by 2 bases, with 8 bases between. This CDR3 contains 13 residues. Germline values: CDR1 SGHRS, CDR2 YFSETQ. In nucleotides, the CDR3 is TGCGCCAGCAGCCCCGAGGCCACAGATACGCAGTATTTT. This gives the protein CASSPEATDTQYF.

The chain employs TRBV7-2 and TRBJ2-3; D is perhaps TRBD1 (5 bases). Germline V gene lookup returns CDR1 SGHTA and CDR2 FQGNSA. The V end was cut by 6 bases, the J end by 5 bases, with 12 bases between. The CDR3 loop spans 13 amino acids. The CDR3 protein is CASRYTGLDTQYF. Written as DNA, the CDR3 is TGTGCCAGCAGATATACAGGTTTAGATACGCAGTATTTT. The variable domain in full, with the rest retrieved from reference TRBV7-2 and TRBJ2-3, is GAGVSQSPSNKVTEKGKDVELRCDPISGHTALYWYRQSLGQGLEFLIYFQGNSAPDKSGLPSDRFSAERTGGSVSTLTIQRTQQEDSAVYLCASRYTGLDTQYFGPGTRLTVL.

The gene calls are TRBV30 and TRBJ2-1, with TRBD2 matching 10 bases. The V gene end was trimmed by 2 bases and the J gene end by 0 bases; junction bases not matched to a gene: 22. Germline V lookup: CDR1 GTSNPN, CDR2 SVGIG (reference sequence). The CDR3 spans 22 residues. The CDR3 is CAWSPTPVPGLAPPSSYNEQFF. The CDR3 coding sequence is TGTGCCTGGAGTCCCACCCCTGTCCCGGGACTAGCGCCCCCGAGCTCCTACAATGAGCAGTTCTTC.

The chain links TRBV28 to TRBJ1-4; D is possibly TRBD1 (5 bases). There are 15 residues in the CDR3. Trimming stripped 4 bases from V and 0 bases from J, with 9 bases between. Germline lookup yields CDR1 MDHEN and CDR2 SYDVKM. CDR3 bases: TGTGCCAGCAGTTGGAGGGGAGCAACTAATGAAAAACTGTTTTTT. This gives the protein CASSWRGATNEKLFF.

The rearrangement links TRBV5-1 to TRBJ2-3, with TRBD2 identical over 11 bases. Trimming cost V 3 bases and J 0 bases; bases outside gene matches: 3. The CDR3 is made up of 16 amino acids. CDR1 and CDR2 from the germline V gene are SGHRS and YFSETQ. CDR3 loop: CASSSTSGSSTDTQYF. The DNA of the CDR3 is TGCGCCAGCAGCTCTACTAGCGGGAGTAGCACAGATACGCAGTATTTT.

The CDR3 region is CSVEMTGLGQYF. For the CDR3, the DNA is TGCAGCGTTGAAATGACAGGCCTGGGTCAGTACTTC. The V call is TRBV29-1, the J call TRBJ2-7; TRBD1 is a possible D gene (6 bases). The CDR3 has 12 amino acids. In germline, CDR1 is SQVTM, CDR2 ANQGSEA. With 2 bases removed from V and 10 bases from J, the gap between germline ends came to 15 bases.

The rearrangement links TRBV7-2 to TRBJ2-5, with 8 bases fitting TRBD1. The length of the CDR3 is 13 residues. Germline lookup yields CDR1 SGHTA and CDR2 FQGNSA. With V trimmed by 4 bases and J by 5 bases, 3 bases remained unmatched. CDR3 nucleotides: TGTGCCAGCAGCTCAGGGGGCCGGGAGACCCAGTACTTC. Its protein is CASSSGGRETQYF.

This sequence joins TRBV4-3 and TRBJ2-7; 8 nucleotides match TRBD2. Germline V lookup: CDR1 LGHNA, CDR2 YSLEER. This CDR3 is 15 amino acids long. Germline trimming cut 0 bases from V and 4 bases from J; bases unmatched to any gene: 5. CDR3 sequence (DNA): TGCGCCAGCAGCCAAGATGAGGGACTAGTGTACGAGCAGTACTTC. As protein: CASSQDEGLVYEQYF.